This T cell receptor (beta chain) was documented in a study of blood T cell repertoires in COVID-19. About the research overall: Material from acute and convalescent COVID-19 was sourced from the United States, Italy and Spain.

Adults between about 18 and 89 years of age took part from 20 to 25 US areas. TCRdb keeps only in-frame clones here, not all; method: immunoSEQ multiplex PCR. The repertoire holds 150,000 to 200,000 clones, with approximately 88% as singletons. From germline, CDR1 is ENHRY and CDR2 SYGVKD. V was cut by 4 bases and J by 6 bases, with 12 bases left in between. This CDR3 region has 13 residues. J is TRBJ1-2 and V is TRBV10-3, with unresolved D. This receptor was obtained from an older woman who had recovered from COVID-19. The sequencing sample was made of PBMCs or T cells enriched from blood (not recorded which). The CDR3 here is CAISVNGQDGYTF. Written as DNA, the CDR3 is TGTGCCATCAGTGTAAATGGGCAGGATGGCTACACCTTC.